The 8 T cell receptor beta chains given below trace back to one sample, sequenced in a study of cytomegalovirus exposure and HLA in healthy donors. The PCR employed 60 Vbeta primers together with 13 Jbeta primers. Clones were sequenced by immunoSEQ multiplex PCR, and TCRdb holds only the in-frame ones, with some missing. The table lists approximately 160,000 clones, over 70% of them singletons. Sequenced sample: PBMCs. The receptors stem from a man between 50 and 59 years old in good health and CMV-seropositive.

Note on this clone: The sample contains more than one DNA sequence encoding this CDR3. The V call is TRBV11-2, the J call TRBJ2-3, with D possibly matching TRBD2 (5 bases). Deletions cut 1 base from V and 6 bases from J, with 8 bases between. CDR3 length equals 13 residues. The germline gives CDR1 SGHAT, CDR2 FQNNGV. The CDR3 reads CASSLGRGDTQYF. In DNA form, the CDR3 reads TGTGCCAGCAGCTTAGGGCGAGGGGATACGCAGTATTTT.

CDR3 region: CASSQKGQGGYGYTF. The CDR3 DNA reads as TGCGCCAGCAGCCAAAAGGGACAGGGGGGGTATGGCTACACCTTC. The rearrangement uses TRBV4-3 and TRBJ1-2; TRBD1 agrees at 11 bases. The CDR3 covers 15 residues. J gave up 5 bases and V 2 bases, and 4 bases lay outside the gene matches. The V gene's germline CDR1 is LGHNA and CDR2 YSLEER.

The chain uses TRBV6-5 and TRBJ1-2, with 7 bases lining up with TRBD1. There are 13 residues in the CDR3. Germline CDR1 reads MNHEY; CDR2 reads SVGAGI. Unmatched junction bases numbered 2, after V lost 6 bases and J lost 1 base. The CDR3 DNA sequence: TGTGCCAGCAGGAGGGACAGTAACTATGGCTACACCTTC. Protein: CASRRDSNYGYTF.

The chain couples TRBV6-7 to TRBJ2-3, with a weak D call TRBD1 (6 bases). TRBV6-7 is labeled an ORF, and its function is uncertain. Trimming shortened V by 2 bases and J by 5 bases, and 17 bases separated the two germline ends. This CDR3 contains 16 residues. The CDR3 DNA is TGTGCCAGCAGTTACCGGCGACAGGAAAAGGGAGATACGCAGTATTTT. Amino acids: CASSYRRQEKGDTQYF.

The J gene is TRBJ1-1, the V gene TRBV29-1; D is unclear. CDR1 is SQVTM and CDR2 is ANQGSEA in the germline V gene. Deletions cut 0 bases from V and 6 bases from J, with 11 bases between. The CDR3 is made up of 13 amino acids. The chain's CDR3 is CSVEDRRMSEAFF. The CDR3 bases are TGCAGCGTTGAAGATCGGAGGATGTCTGAAGCTTTCTTT.

V and J are TRBV4-2 and TRBJ2-7; tentative D call: TRBD1 (6 bases). Deletions cut 6 bases from V and 0 bases from J, with 15 bases between. CDR3 length: 15 residues. From germline, CDR1 is LGHNA and CDR2 YNFKEQ. The CDR3 sequence: CASSTGPRSSYEQYF. CDR3 DNA sequence: TGTGCCAGCAGTACAGGGCCGAGAAGCTCCTACGAGCAGTACTTC.

This clone was seen more than once but under ten times. The CDR3 sequence: CASSFRGSSNQPQHF. DNA of the CDR3: TGTGCCAGCAGTTTCAGGGGTAGTAGCAATCAGCCCCAGCATTTT. The chain uses TRBV28 and TRBJ1-5, with a possible D match to TRBD1 (6 bases). The V end lost 3 bases, the J end lost 0 bases, and 9 bases lay between the germline ends. The CDR3 has 15 amino acids. In germline, CDR1 is MDHEN, CDR2 SYDVKM.

The gene calls are TRBV7-3 and TRBJ2-7; D is perhaps TRBD1 (5 bases). This CDR3 spans 15 amino acids. Germline V gives CDR1 SGHTA, CDR2 FQGTGA. The germline V and J ends were trimmed by 3 bases and 3 bases, with 15 bases remaining between them. The CDR3 coding sequence is TGTGCCAGCAGCTTCGGCACAGGCCCCTACTACGAGCAGTACTTC. This translates into CASSFGTGPYYEQYF.